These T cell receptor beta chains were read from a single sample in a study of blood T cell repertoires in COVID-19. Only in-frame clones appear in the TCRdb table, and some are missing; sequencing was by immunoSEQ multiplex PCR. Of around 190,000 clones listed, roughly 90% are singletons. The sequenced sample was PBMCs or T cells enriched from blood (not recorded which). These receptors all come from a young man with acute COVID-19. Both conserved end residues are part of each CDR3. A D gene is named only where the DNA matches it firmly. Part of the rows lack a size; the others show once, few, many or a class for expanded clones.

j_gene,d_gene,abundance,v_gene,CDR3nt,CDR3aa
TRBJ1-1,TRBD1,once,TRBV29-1,TGCAGCGTTCAAGGACAGGGGACTATGAACACTGAAGCTTTCTTT,CSVQGQGTMNTEAFF
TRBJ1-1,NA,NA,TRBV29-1,TGCAGCGGAGACAGGTCAACCCAGGTGTCCACTGAAGCTTTCTTT,CSGDRSTQVSTEAFF
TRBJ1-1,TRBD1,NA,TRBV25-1,TGTGGGACAGGGCTGAACACTGAAGCTTTCTTT,CGTGLNTEAFF
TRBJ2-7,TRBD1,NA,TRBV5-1,TGCGCCAGCAGCTTGGGATCTGGAGGGACAGGGGGCATCTACGAGCAGTACTTC,CASSLGSGGTGGIYEQYF
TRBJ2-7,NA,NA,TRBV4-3,TGCGCCAGCAGCCAAGATCGGCAGGCGATGCTCTACGAGCAGTACTTC,CASSQDRQAMLYEQYF
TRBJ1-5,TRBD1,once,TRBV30,TGTGCCTGGAGCAGGACAGGGCGTAATCAGCCCCAGCATTTT,CAWSRTGRNQPQHF
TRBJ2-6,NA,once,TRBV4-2,TGTGCCAGCAGCCCGGGGGACTCTGGGGCCAACGTCCTGACTTTC,CASSPGDSGANVLTF
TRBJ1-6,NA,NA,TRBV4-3,TGCGCCAGCAGCCAAGATCGGGGTGGTAATTCACCCCTCCACTTT,CASSQDRGGNSPLHF
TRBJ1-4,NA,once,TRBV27,TGTGCCAGCAGGACAAGGTCATGGGAAAAACTGTTTTTT,CASRTRSWEKLFF
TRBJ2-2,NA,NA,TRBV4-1,TGCGCCAGCAGAGGAGGGGACCTGGAGCTGTTTTTT,CASRGGDLELFF
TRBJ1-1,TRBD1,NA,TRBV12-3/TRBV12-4,TGTGCCACCCAGGGGGCCACTGAAGCTTTCTTT,CATQGATEAFF
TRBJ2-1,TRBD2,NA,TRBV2,TGTGCCAGCAGGATAAGCGGGAGCTCCTACAATGAGCAGTTCTTC,CASRISGSSYNEQFF
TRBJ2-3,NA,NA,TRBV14,TGTGCCAGCAGCCAAGATCCTGTGACAGATACGCAGTATTTT,CASSQDPVTDTQYF
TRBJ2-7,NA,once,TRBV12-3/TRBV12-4,TGTGCCAGCAGTTTTGGGTCTACGGGCGAGCAGTACTTC,CASSFGSTGEQYF
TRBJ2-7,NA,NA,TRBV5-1,TGCGCCAGCAGCTTGGACTCATACTACGAGCAGTACTTC,CASSLDSYYEQYF